This T cell receptor beta chain is drawn from a study of blood T cell repertoires in COVID-19. Some clones are missing from TCRdb's copy, which holds only in-frame ones; the method was immunoSEQ multiplex PCR. The sample lists 200,000 to 300,000 clones; 88% were seen once. This CDR3 is 11 amino acids long. Trimming removed 5 bases from V and 8 bases from J, with 9 bases in between. Germline V gene lookup returns CDR1 SNHLY and CDR2 FYNNEI. The chain carries TRBV2 and TRBJ1-1; tentative D call: TRBD1 (5 bases). The TCR was taken from a human donor in a cohort sampled during active COVID-19. Sequencing used peripheral blood. The CDR3 sequence: CASSRGHEAFF. The CDR3 coding sequence is TGTGCCAGCAGTAGGGGCCACGAAGCTTTCTTT.